These 15 T cell receptor beta chains came from one sample sequenced in a study of human T cells and chemical hapten exposure (dated by TCRdb to the early 2020s). Libraries came from RACE. Sequencing used a NextSeq 500. Using fastp at Q25 and MiXCR, TCRdb reprocessed the public reads and kept productive beta chains. Identical CDR3 protein sequences are pooled into one entry, listed with their most common genes and DNA. The sample table holds 120,000 or so distinct CDR3 sequences, of which roughly an eighth were seen once. The ten top clones hold approximately 0.89% of the sample. Sample time point, as interpreted from the label and publication: patch test 1, 2 weeks after DPC sensitization. The treatment or condition label, as the study defines it: therapeutic diphenylcyclopropenone sensitization with weekly scalp DPC. The sample was whole blood, taken in connection with sensitization to the hapten diphenylcyclopropenone (DPC). These receptors originate from a man between 18 and 29 years old with alopecia areata. Some clones in this sample may be carry-over from other donors' samples.

V gene TRBV4-3 combines with J gene TRBJ1-3; D not certain. V was pared by 5 bases and J by 2 bases, with 19 bases between. This CDR3 is 17 amino acids long. CDR1 is LGHNA, CDR2 YSLEER, per germline. The CDR3 here is CASSLRYRADAGNTIYF. As DNA, the CDR3 is TGCGCCAGCAGCTTAAGATATAGGGCTGATGCTGGAAACACCATATATTTT.

V and J are TRBV11-2 and TRBJ2-7; D gene unclear. The CDR3 has 11 amino acids. V was pared by 2 bases and J by 3 bases, with 2 bases between. CDR1 is SGHAT, CDR2 FQNNGV, per germline. CDR3 in amino acids: CASSLHYEQYV. For the CDR3, the DNA is TGTGCCAGCAGCTTACACTACGAGCAGTACGTC.

V is TRBV3-1 and J is TRBJ2-5; D uncertain. The germline V and J ends were trimmed by 0 bases and 9 bases, with 11 bases remaining between them. CDR1 LGHDT and CDR2 YNNKEL come from the germline V gene (reference sequence). CDR3 size: 13 residues. This chain's CDR3 is CASSQDSTTSQYF. The CDR3 region has the DNA TGTGCCAGCAGCCAAGATTCTACAACCTCCCAGTACTTC.

The chain links TRBV28 to TRBJ1-1; D remains ambiguous. From germline, CDR1 is MDHEN and CDR2 SYDVKM. This CDR3 has 14 amino acids. The V and J ends lost 5 bases and 11 bases respectively, with 21 bases between them. The CDR3 is CASSAAGILFGAFF. CDR3 sequence (DNA): TGTGCCAGCAGTGCCGCCGGGATCCTTTTTGGGGCTTTCTTT.

This clonotype showed up just a few times. CDR3 sequence reads: CASSLRSFQETQYF. CDR3 DNA: TGTGCCAGCAGCTTGAGGTCATTTCAAGAGACCCAGTACTTC. The chain carries TRBV5-4 and TRBJ2-5; D uncertain. The CDR3 is 14 amino acids. V lost 1 base, J lost 2 bases, and 9 bases lay in between. Per germline, CDR1 SGHNT and CDR2 YYREEE (reference sequence).

This clonotype was detected a few times. DNA of the CDR3: TGTGCCAGCAGCCTAGCAACAGGGGACAATGAGCAGTTCTTC. It specifies CASSLATGDNEQFF. The chain links TRBV28 to TRBJ2-1, with 7 nucleotides matching TRBD1. This CDR3 is 14 amino acids long. From germline, CDR1 is MDHEN and CDR2 SYDVKM. J gave up 5 bases and V 6 bases, and 7 bases lay outside the gene matches.

This clonotype came up many times. This chain uses TRBV5-1 with TRBJ2-3, with 8 bases aligning to TRBD1. The CDR3 consists of 16 residues. V lost 7 bases and J lost 1; bases outside the gene matches: 11. Germline V CDR1 and CDR2: SGHRS, YFSETQ. CDR3 loop: CASGVAGGGGTDTQYF. CDR3 in DNA: TGCGCCAGCGGCGTGGCAGGGGGCGGGGGCACAGATACGCAGTATTTT.

This clonotype was observed a handful of times. The chain's CDR3 is CASSLGSTGLTLYGYTF. The CDR3 DNA reads as TGTGCCAGCAGCTTAGGGTCTACAGGGCTAACACTCTATGGCTACACCTTC. The chain is built from TRBV11-2 and TRBJ1-2; possible D gene TRBD1, 6 bases. CDR1 and CDR2 from the germline V gene are SGHAT and FQNNGV. This CDR3 region has 17 residues. The V end was cut by 1 base, the J end by 4 bases, with 19 bases between.

This clonotype was seen only a few times. The chain recombines TRBV3-1 with TRBJ1-1; TRBD1 matches 8 bases. Trimming at V came to 0 bases and at J to 12 bases, leaving 3 bases not matched to a gene. Germline V CDR1 and CDR2: LGHDT, YNNKEL (reference sequence). The CDR3 contains 12 residues. The CDR3 region has the DNA TGTGCCAGCAGCCAAGACGGGGACAGGACTTTCTTT. Residues: CASSQDGDRTFF.

This clonotype was picked up a small number of times. DNA of the CDR3: TGTGCCAGCAGCGCGAACAGTAATTCACCCCTCCACTTT. Protein: CASSANSNSPLHF. This chain joins TRBV9 and TRBJ1-6, with unresolved D. This CDR3 has 13 residues. V lost 3 bases and J 6 bases, leaving 7 bases between the germline ends. CDR1 is SGDLS, CDR2 YYNGEE, per germline.

This rearrangement joins TRBV4-3 to TRBJ2-5; possible D gene TRBD2, 6 bases. CDR3 length equals 14 residues. The germline CDR1 and CDR2 sequences are LGHNA and YSLEER. V lost 3 bases, J lost 5 bases, and 13 bases lay in between. The CDR3 spells CASSQGRDVETQYF. For the CDR3, the DNA is TGCGCCAGCAGCCAGGGGCGGGACGTCGAGACCCAGTACTTC.

This clonotype was detected only once. The chain links TRBV25-1 to TRBJ1-1; a weak D match, TRBD1 (5 bases). The CDR3 runs to 13 residues. V lost 4 bases and J 1 base, leaving 7 bases between the germline ends. Per germline, CDR1 MGHDK and CDR2 SYGVNS. CDR3 coding DNA: TGTGCCAGCAGTGGAGACAGGAACACTGAAGCTTTCTTT. It translates to CASSGDRNTEAFF.

This clonotype was counted a few times. The gene calls are TRBV9 and TRBJ2-2; D is perhaps TRBD1 (6 bases). The length of the CDR3 is 16 residues. The germline V and J ends were trimmed by 0 bases and 5 bases, with 14 bases remaining between them. Germline assignment: CDR1 SGDLS and CDR2 YYNGEE. CDR3 nucleotide sequence: TGTGCCAGCAGCGTAGTCAACAGGGCGTCAACCGGGGAGCTGTTTTTT. The encoded protein is CASSVVNRASTGELFF.

V is TRBV4-1 and J is TRBJ2-2, with 9 bases lining up with TRBD1. Germline CDR1 is MGHRA and CDR2 is YSYEKL. V was clipped by 2 bases and J by 13 bases; unmatched bases: 17. This CDR3 has 17 residues. The CDR3 protein is CASSQILGTGSMAWLFF. In nucleotides, the CDR3 is TGCGCCAGCAGCCAAATTTTAGGGACAGGGAGTATGGCTTGGCTGTTTTTT.

The V and J genes are TRBV7-2 and TRBJ1-2; D might be TRBD1 (5 bases). Trimming left V 5 bases short and J 2 bases short, with 15 bases between. This CDR3 region has 15 residues. Germline lookup yields CDR1 SGHTA and CDR2 FQGNSA. CDR3 protein: CASSVLRDGNYGYTF. The CDR3 bases are TGTGCCAGCAGCGTCTTGAGGGACGGCAACTATGGCTACACCTTC.